This T cell receptor (beta chain) was identified in a study of blood T cell repertoires in COVID-19. At the level of the study: There were acute and convalescent COVID-19 samples, and they came from the United States, Italy and Spain. Sample material is recorded as cDNA or gDNA derived from T cells, B-cell-depleted T cells, or PBMCs.

Per the original data handling: Estimation of nucleated cell counts relied on the amplification of reference gene primers. Libraries were prepared by immunoSEQ multiplex PCR; TCRdb keeps only in-frame clonotypes and omits some of them. V, J and clone size reflect that table, while D and trimming were determined from the DNA. Here the sample spans roughly 130,000 clones, 84% being singletons. This clone was detected a few times. The junction had 7 bases not matched to a gene; V was cut back by 2 bases and J by 6 bases. The CDR3 consists of 15 residues. Per germline, CDR1 MRHNA and CDR2 SNTAGT. The chain couples TRBV6-4 to TRBJ2-3; 8 bases agree with TRBD2. The sequence was obtained from a woman aged 60-70 years with acute or convalescent COVID-19. Sequenced sample: peripheral blood. The CDR3: CASSDNGGAGDTQYF. The CDR3 DNA reads TGTGCCAGCAGTGACAACGGGGGGGCAGGGGATACGCAGTATTTT.